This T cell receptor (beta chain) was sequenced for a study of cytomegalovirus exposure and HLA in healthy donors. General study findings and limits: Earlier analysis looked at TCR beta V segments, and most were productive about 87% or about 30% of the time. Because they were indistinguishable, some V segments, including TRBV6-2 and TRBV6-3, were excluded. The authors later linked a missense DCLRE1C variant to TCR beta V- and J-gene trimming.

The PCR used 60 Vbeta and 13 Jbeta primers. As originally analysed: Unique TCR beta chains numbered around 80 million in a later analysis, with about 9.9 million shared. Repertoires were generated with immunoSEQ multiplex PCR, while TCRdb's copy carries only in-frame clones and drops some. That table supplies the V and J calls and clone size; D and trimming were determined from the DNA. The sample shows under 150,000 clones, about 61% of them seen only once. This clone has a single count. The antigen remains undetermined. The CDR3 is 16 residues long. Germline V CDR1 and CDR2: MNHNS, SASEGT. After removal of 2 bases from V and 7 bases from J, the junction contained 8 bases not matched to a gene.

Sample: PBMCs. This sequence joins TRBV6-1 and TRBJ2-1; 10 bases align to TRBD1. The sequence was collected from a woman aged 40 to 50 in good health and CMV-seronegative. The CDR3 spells CASSERDRGRDNEQFF. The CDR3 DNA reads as TGTGCCAGCAGTGAAAGGGACAGGGGACGTGATAATGAGCAGTTCTTC.